This record covers a single T cell receptor beta chain. These data are taken from a study of blood T cell repertoires in COVID-19. At the level of the study: The origin of the acute and convalescent COVID-19 samples was the United States, Italy and Spain.

Original handling: Reference gene primer amplification gave nucleated cell count estimates. Sequenced by immunoSEQ multiplex PCR; TCRdb stores in-frame clones only, minus some. The V and J calls and clone size were taken over from that table, and D and trimming were inferred from the DNA. This repertoire shows 35,000 to 55,000 clones, 80% to 90% found once; its top ten account for over 4%. Germline CDR1 is WSHSY and CDR2 is SAAADI. The ends were cut back, 5 bases at V and 4 bases at J, with 14 bases in the middle. This CDR3 region has 15 residues. The origin of this receptor is a human donor in a cohort sampled during active COVID-19. The sequenced sample was peripheral blood. This chain connects TRBV10-2 to TRBJ2-2; TRBD2 might be the D (6 bases). The CDR3 is CASSKGRRATGELFF. The DNA for the CDR3 is TGCGCCAGCAGTAAGGGGCGGAGGGCCACCGGGGAGCTGTTTTTT.